The next 21 T cell receptor beta chains were all read from a single sample in a study of T cell repertoires in cytomegalovirus infection. These TCRs are of unknown antigen specificity. Each CDR3 protein is one row after TCRdb ran MiXCR on the reads. The data contain approximately 990,000 distinct CDR3 sequences, around 32% of them singletons. The material sequenced was cultured CD8+ T cells from PBMCs, taken from culture after CMV antigen stimulation. All receptors derive from a human donor in good health (CMV status not recorded). Some clones in this sample may be carry-over from other donors' samples.

The rearrangement joins TRBV29-1 to TRBJ2-2; 9 bases agree with TRBD1. V gave up 4 bases and J gave up 2 bases; unmatched junction bases: 5. This CDR3 is built from 15 residues. Germline lookup yields CDR1 SQVTM and CDR2 ANQGSEA. DNA of the CDR3: TGCAGCGTTGTTCACAGGGGGCCTAACACCGGGGAGCTGTTTTTT. Translating it yields CSVVHRGPNTGELFF.

This clonotype was observed a handful of times. The chain joins TRBV3-1 to TRBJ2-3, with no clear D. CDR3 size: 16 residues. The germline V gene has CDR1 LGHDT and CDR2 YNNKEL (reference sequence). V was shortened by 4 bases and J by 0 bases, with 14 bases between the two germline ends. In DNA form, the CDR3 reads TGTGCCAGCAGCCCCTATCGACTGGGTAGCACAGATACGCAGTATTTT. It yields the protein CASSPYRLGSTDTQYF.

The table lists this clonotype with many counts. The J gene is TRBJ1-5, the V gene TRBV2; D gene unclear. Trimming pared 6 bases from V and 0 bases from J, leaving 9 bases between. The CDR3 runs 14 residues. Germline CDR1 SNHLY, CDR2 FYNNEI. DNA of the CDR3: TGTGCCAGCAGGGCCCCTTATAGCAATCAGCCCCAGCATTTT. It encodes CASRAPYSNQPQHF.

The chain links TRBV27 to TRBJ2-1, with 10 positions matching TRBD2. The CDR3 length is 14 residues. The germline V gene has CDR1 MNHEY and CDR2 SMNVEV (reference sequence). V lost 1 base and J lost 7; bases outside the gene matches: 1. CDR3 coding DNA: TGTGCCAGCAGTTTATTTAGCGGGGGGAATGAGCAGTTCTTC. The encoded protein is CASSLFSGGNEQFF.

This clonotype was observed a few times. The rearrangement links TRBV15 to TRBJ2-7; 8 bases agree with TRBD2. The ends lost 1 base at V and 4 bases at J; junction bases unmatched: 6. Germline V gives CDR1 LNHNV, CDR2 YYDKDF (reference sequence). There are 15 residues in the CDR3. CDR3 residues: CATSRGNSGVYEQYV. DNA of the CDR3: TGTGCCACCAGCAGAGGAAATAGCGGGGTTTACGAGCAGTACGTC.

This clonotype showed up many times. CDR3 sequence: CASSLEGSVDFSYEQYF. CDR3 nucleotide sequence: TGTGCCAGCAGCTTAGAGGGATCCGTAGACTTTTCCTACGAGCAGTACTTC. The chain joins TRBV7-6 to TRBJ2-7, with unresolved D. V was trimmed by 1 base and J by 1 base, leaving 17 bases between them. The CDR3 runs to 17 residues. Germline V gene lookup returns CDR1 SGHVS and CDR2 FNYEAQ.

V usage is TRBV20-1 and J usage is TRBJ1-5; 7 bases line up with TRBD1. CDR1 is DFQATT, CDR2 SNEGSKA, per germline (reference sequence). Germline trimming cut 3 bases from V and 3 bases from J; bases unmatched to any gene: 2. The length of the CDR3 is 13 residues. This CDR3 reads CSASGTDNQPQHF. The CDR3 DNA sequence: TGCAGTGCTAGTGGGACAGACAATCAGCCCCAGCATTTT.

This clonotype was observed a few times. The chain is built from TRBV14 and TRBJ1-1, with D maybe TRBD1 (5 bases). CDR3 size: 15 residues. Per germline, CDR1 SGHDN and CDR2 FVKESK. V was pared by 1 base and J by 8 bases, with 17 bases between. CDR3 DNA sequence: TGTGCCAGCAGCCAAGGGTCCTTTTCCGGGGCCGAAGCTTTCTTT. Encoded protein: CASSQGSFSGAEAFF. Full variable domain (rest looked up from reference TRBV14 and TRBJ1-1): EAGVTQFPSHSVIEKGQTVTLRCDPISGHDNLYWYRRVMGKEIKFLLHFVKESKQDESGMPNNRFLAERTGGTYSTLKVQPAELEDSGVYFCASSQGSFSGAEAFFGQGTRLTVV.

J is TRBJ2-1 and V is TRBV27; the match to TRBD1 covers 8 bases. CDR1 MNHEY and CDR2 SMNVEV come from the germline V gene (reference sequence). The CDR3 loop spans 15 amino acids. Losses at the gene ends were 2 bases for V and 7 bases for J; bases not matched to a gene: 7. In nucleotides, the CDR3 is TGTGCCAGCAGTTTAGGGCAGGGGGCGGGTAATGAGCAGTTCTTC. Amino acid sequence: CASSLGQGAGNEQFF.

The chain has TRBV7-4 and TRBJ1-2, with 9 nucleotides matching TRBD1. The CDR3 runs 17 residues. Unmatched junction bases numbered 8, after V lost 1 base and J lost 2 bases. From germline, CDR1 is SGHVT and CDR2 SQSDAQ. This CDR3 is CASSLDLTGGPNYGYTF. In DNA form, the CDR3 reads TGTGCCAGCAGCTTAGACTTGACAGGGGGGCCGAACTATGGCTACACCTTC. Full variable domain (outside the CDR3, taken from reference TRBV7-4 and TRBJ1-2): GAGVSQSPRYKVAKRGRDVALRCDSISGHVTLYWYRQTLGQGSEVLTYSQSDAQRDKSGRPSGRFSAERPERSVSTLKIQRTEQGDSAVYLCASSLDLTGGPNYGYTFGSGTRLTVV.

This chain links TRBV14 with TRBJ2-5; 11 bases map to TRBD1. The CDR3 contains 16 residues. Germline assignment: CDR1 SGHDN and CDR2 FVKESK. J was trimmed by 2 bases and V by 3 bases; bases with no gene match: 5. Here the CDR3 DNA reads TGTGCCAGCAGCCATCCCCGGGACAGGGGGCAAGAGACCCAGTACTTC. It translates to CASSHPRDRGQETQYF.

The chain is built from TRBV7-4 and TRBJ2-1, with D possibly TRBD1 on 5 matching bases. The length of the CDR3 is 14 residues. Trimming stripped 6 bases from V and 1 base from J, with 10 bases between. Germline-derived CDR1 and CDR2 are SGHVT and SQSDAQ. The DNA of the CDR3 is TGTGCCAGCAGGCGTGGACAATCCTACAATGAGCAGTTCTTC. This encodes CASRRGQSYNEQFF.

This clonotype was detected only a few times. This sequence joins TRBV7-8 and TRBJ1-6, with 8 positions matching TRBD1. Germline-derived CDR1 and CDR2 are SGHVS and FQNEAQ. V lost 1 base to trimming and J lost 6 bases; unmatched junction nucleotides: 11. The CDR3 is 18 residues long. This CDR3 reads CASSLGVRDRGPNSPLHF. CDR3 DNA sequence: TGTGCCAGCAGCTTAGGGGTGAGAGACAGGGGTCCTAATTCACCCCTCCACTTT. Supplemented by reference TRBV7-8 and TRBJ1-6, the full variable domain reads GAGVSQSPRYKVAKRGQDVALRCDPISGHVSLFWYQQALGQGPEFLTYFQNEAQLDKSGLPSDRFFAERPEGSVSTLKIQRTQQEDSAVYLCASSLGVRDRGPNSPLHFGNGTRLTVT.

This clonotype has only one observation. This chain connects TRBV19 to TRBJ2-1; D may be TRBD1 or TRBD2 (7 bases each). Deletions cut 4 bases from V and 5 bases from J, with 33 bases between. CDR1 and CDR2 (germline): LNHDA, SQIVND (reference sequence). This CDR3 has 21 amino acids. CDR3 bases: TGTGCCAGTAGTACCCCGGAGGGGGCTCGGGGACTAATAAATTCCGACAATGAGCAGTTCTTC. Translating gives CASSTPEGARGLINSDNEQFF.

The chain has TRBV7-6 and TRBJ2-5; the D gene is possibly TRBD1 (5 bases). Germline V gives CDR1 SGHVS, CDR2 FNYEAQ. The CDR3 length is 16 residues. Trimming stripped 0 bases from V and 4 bases from J, with 15 bases between. The CDR3 sequence is CASSLAVAGSPETQYF. In DNA form, the CDR3 reads TGTGCCAGCAGCTTAGCGGTGGCAGGGTCCCCAGAGACCCAGTACTTC.

The V call is TRBV7-9, the J call TRBJ2-7; D is ambiguous. CDR1 and CDR2 (germline): SEHNR, FQNEAQ (reference sequence). V dropped 4 bases and J dropped 7 bases, with 17 bases sitting between them. This CDR3 is 14 amino acids long. CDR3 residues: CASSSRVGLEEQYF. The CDR3 bases are TGTGCCAGCAGCTCCCGGGTGGGGTTAGAAGAGCAGTACTTC.

The genes are TRBV27 and TRBJ2-2; 9 bases align to TRBD1. Per germline, CDR1 MNHEY and CDR2 SMNVEV (reference sequence). V gave up 5 bases and J gave up 0 bases; unmatched junction bases: 10. The length of the CDR3 is 18 residues. This chain's CDR3 is CASSILGQGPPNTGELFF. CDR3 sequence (DNA): TGTGCCAGCAGTATCCTAGGACAGGGGCCCCCGAACACCGGGGAGCTGTTTTTT.

The chain couples TRBV5-4 to TRBJ1-2; the D gene is possibly TRBD1 (5 bases). V lost 5 bases and J lost 6, with 20 bases in between. The germline CDR1 and CDR2 sequences are SGHNT and YYREEE (reference sequence). This CDR3 region has 15 residues. CDR3 in amino acids: CASSPYRTGEDGYTF. CDR3 coding DNA: TGTGCCAGCAGTCCCTACAGGACCGGTGAGGATGGCTACACCTTC.

V and J are TRBV20-1 and TRBJ1-4; D not certain. There are 16 residues in the CDR3. Trimming cost V 0 bases and J 0 bases, with 11 bases left between them. Per the germline V gene, CDR1 is DFQATT and CDR2 is SNEGSKA (reference sequence). CDR3 coding DNA: TGCAGTGCTAGAGATGCCAGGTTCGCAACTAATGAAAAACTGTTTTTT. Amino acid sequence: CSARDARFATNEKLFF.

The count of this clonotype is one. The V call is TRBV12-3 or TRBV12-4, the J call TRBJ2-2; D is undetermined. Trimming shortened V by 8 bases and J by 0 bases, and 10 bases separated the two germline ends. The CDR3 consists of 14 residues. The CDR3 loop is CASVPFPNTGELFF. For the CDR3, the DNA is TGTGCCAGCGTTCCGTTTCCGAACACCGGGGAGCTGTTTTTT.

This clonotype was observed at least ten times. This rearrangement joins TRBV7-2 to TRBJ1-5; D gene uncertain. Germline loops: CDR1 SGHTA, CDR2 FQGNSA. The CDR3 contains 15 residues. V was trimmed by 0 bases and J by 1 base, leaving 7 bases between them. CDR3 nucleotide sequence: TGTGCCAGCAGCTTAGCGGGGAGGAGCAATCAGCCCCAGCATTTT. Protein: CASSLAGRSNQPQHF.